These 3 T cell receptor beta chains originate from one sample sequenced in a study of neurological immune-mediated disorders. TCRdb used MiXCR to reprocess the 5' RACE reads, holding one entry per CDR3 protein. The sample includes some 77,000 distinct CDR3 sequences, about 13% seen only once; the top ten take 4.6%. The time point: longitudinal time-point 1 (baseline). Source material: PBMCs. The receptors here all came from a female donor with HTLV-1-associated myelopathy (HAM/TSP).

This clonotype was picked up many times. The rearrangement links TRBV7-9 to TRBJ2-7, with TRBD1 as a possible D gene (5 bases). Germline loops: CDR1 SEHNR, CDR2 FQNEAQ (reference sequence). With 4 bases removed from V and 7 bases from J, the gap between germline ends came to 11 bases. The CDR3 runs to 12 residues. The CDR3 nucleotides read TGTGCCAGCAGCTCGCAGGGTTTAGAGCAGTACTTC. Amino acids: CASSSQGLEQYF.

This clonotype was counted at least ten times. The rearrangement links TRBV5-1 to TRBJ2-5; 13 bases map to TRBD2. V dropped 4 bases and J dropped 5; count of bases not matched to a gene: 8. This CDR3 has 16 amino acids. The germline V gene encodes CDR1 SGHRS and CDR2 YFSETQ. This chain's CDR3 is CASSRTSGGQGETQYF. The CDR3, as DNA: TGCGCCAGCAGCCGGACTAGCGGGGGCCAGGGTGAGACCCAGTACTTC.

This clonotype was detected many times. The genes are TRBV20-1 and TRBJ2-7; D is possibly TRBD2 (7 bases). V was cut by 0 bases and J by 2 bases, with 14 bases left in between. The CDR3 has 15 amino acids. Germline V lookup: CDR1 DFQATT, CDR2 SNEGSKA (reference sequence). The CDR3 nucleotides are TGCAGTGCTAGAGATCCGGGGCGGGGGCCCTACGAGCAGTACTTC. Translating it yields CSARDPGRGPYEQYF.